The rows below give T cell receptor beta chains drawn from one sample of a study of radiotherapy plus CTLA-4 blockade in lung cancer. The assay was immunoSEQ multiplex PCR, and TCRdb's table has in-frame clones only and misses some. The sample records 40,000 to 50,000 clones, about 74% being singletons. This specimen was peripheral blood, taken from a patient treated with radiotherapy plus ipilimumab. These receptors were taken from a human donor with non-small cell lung cancer who had stable disease on radiotherapy plus ipilimumab. Each CDR3 is given with its conserved first and last residue. Fields, in order: D gene, clone size, J gene, V gene, CDR3 DNA, CDR3 protein. The D gene is left open where the match is weak. Not every row has a clone size; where given, it reads once, few, many or a size class.

d_gene: TRBD2
abundance: -
j_gene: TRBJ2-7
v_gene: TRBV6-6
CDR3nt: TGTGCCAGCAGGTCTAGCGGGGGGACCTACGAGCAGTACTTC
CDR3aa: CASRSSGGTYEQYF

d_gene: TRBD1
abundance: -
j_gene: TRBJ1-6
v_gene: TRBV13
CDR3nt: TGTGCCAGCAGCCAAGGACAGGGCGATTCACCCCTCCACTTT
CDR3aa: CASSQGQGDSPLHF

d_gene: TRBD2
abundance: -
j_gene: TRBJ2-1
v_gene: TRBV12-5
CDR3nt: TGTGCTAGTGGTTTGGGCAGCGGGGCCGCCTACAATGAGCAGTTCTTC
CDR3aa: CASGLGSGAAYNEQFF

d_gene: TRBD1
abundance: -
j_gene: TRBJ2-5
v_gene: TRBV5-1
CDR3nt: TGCGCCAGCAGCTTGGACGGACAGGGGGAGACCCAGTACTTC
CDR3aa: CASSLDGQGETQYF

d_gene: -
abundance: -
j_gene: TRBJ1-2
v_gene: TRBV14
CDR3nt: TGTGCCAGCAGCCAACAAGATACGAGGGGCTACACCTTC
CDR3aa: CASSQQDTRGYTF

d_gene: -
abundance: -
j_gene: TRBJ1-1
v_gene: TRBV18
CDR3nt: TGTGCCAGCTCACCCTCCTTGGTGGGAGGGAACACTGAAGCTTTCTTT
CDR3aa: CASSPSLVGGNTEAFF

d_gene: -
abundance: few
j_gene: TRBJ2-6
v_gene: TRBV30
CDR3nt: TGTGCCTGGAGTGGCGGAAATTGGGCCAACGTCCTGACTTTC
CDR3aa: CAWSGGNWANVLTF

d_gene: TRBD1
abundance: -
j_gene: TRBJ1-5
v_gene: TRBV7-2
CDR3nt: TGTGCCAGCAGCATGCGGACAGGGAATCAGCCCCAGCATTTT
CDR3aa: CASSMRTGNQPQHF

d_gene: -
abundance: -
j_gene: TRBJ1-5
v_gene: TRBV6-5
CDR3nt: TGTGCCGGGACTTTCAGTCACAATCAGCCCCAGCATTTT
CDR3aa: CAGTFSHNQPQHF

d_gene: -
abundance: -
j_gene: TRBJ1-1
v_gene: TRBV7-9
CDR3nt: TGTGCCAGCAGGGGGCGCGACACTGAAGCTTTCTTT
CDR3aa: CASRGRDTEAFF

d_gene: TRBD2
abundance: -
j_gene: TRBJ2-1
v_gene: TRBV27
CDR3nt: TGTGCCAGCAGTTCGAGGACTAGCGGCGTGGGAGGCTACAATGAGCAGTTCTTC
CDR3aa: CASSSRTSGVGGYNEQFF

d_gene: TRBD1
abundance: -
j_gene: TRBJ1-2
v_gene: TRBV2
CDR3nt: TGTGCCATGAGTGGACAGGGAATGGCCTATGGCTACACCTTC
CDR3aa: CAMSGQGMAYGYTF

d_gene: TRBD1
abundance: -
j_gene: TRBJ1-5
v_gene: TRBV10-3
CDR3nt: TGTGCCATCAGTGCCGACAGGGATCAGCCCCAGCATTTT
CDR3aa: CAISADRDQPQHF

d_gene: TRBD1
abundance: -
j_gene: TRBJ1-1
v_gene: TRBV18
CDR3nt: TGTGCCAGCACAGCGGGACAGGTCGGTGGCACTGAAGCTTTCTTT
CDR3aa: CASTAGQVGGTEAFF

d_gene: TRBD2
abundance: -
j_gene: TRBJ2-2
v_gene: TRBV10-1
CDR3nt: TGCGCCAGCAGCCAAATAGCGGGGGCGAACACCGGGGAGCTGTTTTTT
CDR3aa: CASSQIAGANTGELFF

d_gene: TRBD1
abundance: -
j_gene: TRBJ1-5
v_gene: TRBV5-8
CDR3nt: TGTGCCAGCAGCTTCCGACAGGGGATTGGACAGCCCCAGCATTTT
CDR3aa: CASSFRQGIGQPQHF

d_gene: TRBD1
abundance: -
j_gene: TRBJ1-2
v_gene: TRBV13
CDR3nt: TGTGCCAGCAGCTTGGGGACAGGGGGGATTGGTGACTATGGCTACACCTTC
CDR3aa: CASSLGTGGIGDYGYTF

d_gene: TRBD1
abundance: -
j_gene: TRBJ1-1
v_gene: TRBV11-2
CDR3nt: TGTGCCAGCAGCTTAGGACAGGGTTTGGCTGAAGCTTTCTTT
CDR3aa: CASSLGQGLAEAFF

d_gene: TRBD1
abundance: once
j_gene: TRBJ1-5
v_gene: TRBV5-1
CDR3nt: TGCGCCAGCTCCCGGACAGGTTCGACAGAGCCCCAGCATTTT
CDR3aa: CASSRTGSTEPQHF

d_gene: TRBD1
abundance: -
j_gene: TRBJ1-2
v_gene: TRBV6-5
CDR3nt: TGTGCCAGCAGTACGACAGGGCGCCCCGGCGGCTACACCTTC
CDR3aa: CASSTTGRPGGYTF

d_gene: -
abundance: few
j_gene: TRBJ2-7
v_gene: TRBV5-4
CDR3nt: TGTGCCAGCAGCCCGGGTCTTAGGGATCAGGGGGAGCAGTACTTC
CDR3aa: CASSPGLRDQGEQYF

d_gene: -
abundance: -
j_gene: TRBJ1-1
v_gene: TRBV6-1
CDR3nt: TGTGCCAGCATCCAAGGCGACAGGTTAGCGAGGGCTTTCTTT
CDR3aa: CASIQGDRLARAFF

d_gene: TRBD1
abundance: -
j_gene: TRBJ1-6
v_gene: TRBV6-1
CDR3nt: TGTGCCAGCAGCATCGGGACAGGGGGTTCACCCCTCCACTTT
CDR3aa: CASSIGTGGSPLHF

d_gene: TRBD1
abundance: -
j_gene: TRBJ2-7
v_gene: TRBV6-1
CDR3nt: TGTGCCAGCAGTCCCGACAGGGGCTACGAGCAGTACTTC
CDR3aa: CASSPDRGYEQYF

d_gene: TRBD2
abundance: -
j_gene: TRBJ2-1
v_gene: TRBV9
CDR3nt: TGTGCCAGCACGGCCGGGGGGGCTCACAATGAGCAGTTCTTC
CDR3aa: CASTAGGAHNEQFF

d_gene: -
abundance: -
j_gene: TRBJ2-7
v_gene: TRBV6-5
CDR3nt: TGTGCCAGCAGTTACCCCTCAACGGGGGAGCAGTACTTC
CDR3aa: CASSYPSTGEQYF

d_gene: TRBD1
abundance: -
j_gene: TRBJ1-5
v_gene: TRBV5-5
CDR3nt: TGTGCCAGCAGCAAGGGACAGGGGTTTCAGCCCCAGCATTTT
CDR3aa: CASSKGQGFQPQHF

d_gene: -
abundance: -
j_gene: TRBJ1-5
v_gene: TRBV21-1
CDR3nt: TGTGCCAGCCCCAGCAAAGCGAGTACAGGGCATAGCAATCAGCCCCAGCATTTT
CDR3aa: CASPSKASTGHSNQPQHF

d_gene: TRBD1
abundance: few
j_gene: TRBJ1-5
v_gene: TRBV27
CDR3nt: TGTGCCAGCAGTCGAAGGACAGGAGATCAGCCCCAGCATTTT
CDR3aa: CASSRRTGDQPQHF

d_gene: TRBD1
abundance: once
j_gene: TRBJ2-5
v_gene: TRBV5-4
CDR3nt: TGTGCCAGCAGCCTGGGACAGCAAGAGACCCAGTACTTC
CDR3aa: CASSLGQQETQYF

d_gene: -
abundance: -
j_gene: TRBJ2-1
v_gene: TRBV27
CDR3nt: TGTGCCAGCGGGGGGACTTCCAGCTCCTACAATGAGCAGTTCTTC
CDR3aa: CASGGTSSSYNEQFF

d_gene: TRBD1
abundance: -
j_gene: TRBJ1-4
v_gene: TRBV5-1
CDR3nt: TGCGCCAGCAGCTGGGGTGGACAGGGAGCTGAAAAACTGTTTTTT
CDR3aa: CASSWGGQGAEKLFF

d_gene: -
abundance: few
j_gene: TRBJ1-2
v_gene: TRBV28
CDR3nt: TGTGCCAGCAGCCGGTATGGCTACACCTTC
CDR3aa: CASSRYGYTF

d_gene: TRBD2
abundance: -
j_gene: TRBJ2-3
v_gene: TRBV5-6
CDR3nt: TGTGCCAGCAGCTTGGTCGCGGGGGGAGCAGATACGCAGTATTTT
CDR3aa: CASSLVAGGADTQYF

d_gene: -
abundance: -
j_gene: TRBJ1-6
v_gene: TRBV5-4
CDR3nt: TGTGCCAGCAGCAGGAAACAGGGATCTAATTCACCCCTCCACTTT
CDR3aa: CASSRKQGSNSPLHF

d_gene: TRBD1
abundance: -
j_gene: TRBJ2-3
v_gene: TRBV7-2
CDR3nt: TGTGCCAGCAGCTTGGGTCGACGGGACAGGGTACTCACAGATACGCAGTATTTT
CDR3aa: CASSLGRRDRVLTDTQYF

d_gene: -
abundance: -
j_gene: TRBJ2-5
v_gene: TRBV30
CDR3nt: TGTGCCTGGAGTCTTTGGGCGGGACAAGAGACCCAGTACTTC
CDR3aa: CAWSLWAGQETQYF

d_gene: TRBD1
abundance: -
j_gene: TRBJ1-5
v_gene: TRBV7-2
CDR3nt: TGTGCCAGCAGCCAAGGACAGGGCGGTACTTTGGGTAACAATCAGCCCCAGCATTTT
CDR3aa: CASSQGQGGTLGNNQPQHF

d_gene: -
abundance: -
j_gene: TRBJ1-6
v_gene: TRBV7-9
CDR3nt: TGTGCCAGCAGCGGACAGATAAGCCTGGATTCACCCCTCCACTTT
CDR3aa: CASSGQISLDSPLHF

d_gene: TRBD2
abundance: -
j_gene: TRBJ2-4
v_gene: TRBV5-4
CDR3nt: TGTGCCAGCAGCTTGGCGTTTAGCGGGGGTGCCAAAAACATTCAGTACTTC
CDR3aa: CASSLAFSGGAKNIQYF

d_gene: -
abundance: -
j_gene: TRBJ2-5
v_gene: TRBV5-1
CDR3nt: TGCGCCAGCAGCTTGGGACGTAGCGTCCAAGAGACCCAGTACTTC
CDR3aa: CASSLGRSVQETQYF

d_gene: -
abundance: -
j_gene: TRBJ2-3
v_gene: TRBV7-6
CDR3nt: TGTGCCAGCAGCCTAAATCCTACAGATACGCAGTATTTT
CDR3aa: CASSLNPTDTQYF

d_gene: -
abundance: -
j_gene: TRBJ1-6
v_gene: TRBV7-8
CDR3nt: TGTGCCAGCAGCTTAGGAGGAGGGAAGGCCTATAATTCACCCCTCCACTTT
CDR3aa: CASSLGGGKAYNSPLHF

d_gene: -
abundance: few
j_gene: TRBJ2-2
v_gene: TRBV11-1
CDR3nt: TGTGCCAGCAGCTTAGCAGGGGCCGGGGAGCTGTTTTTT
CDR3aa: CASSLAGAGELFF

d_gene: -
abundance: few
j_gene: TRBJ2-2
v_gene: TRBV4-3
CDR3nt: TGCGCCAGCAGCCAAGATCGTTATTCTCAGGGCACCGGGGAGCTGTTTTTT
CDR3aa: CASSQDRYSQGTGELFF

d_gene: -
abundance: -
j_gene: TRBJ1-2
v_gene: TRBV6-5
CDR3nt: TGTGCCAGCAGCCGGTACCAAACAGGGAGACTTGGCTACACCTTC
CDR3aa: CASSRYQTGRLGYTF

d_gene: -
abundance: once
j_gene: TRBJ2-7
v_gene: TRBV30
CDR3nt: TGTGCCTGGAGTCCTCCAGGCTCCTACGAGCAGTACTTC
CDR3aa: CAWSPPGSYEQYF

d_gene: TRBD2
abundance: few
j_gene: TRBJ2-5
v_gene: TRBV15
CDR3nt: TGTGCCACCAGCACTTTTAGCGGGGGGTTACAAGAGACCCAGTACTTC
CDR3aa: CATSTFSGGLQETQYF

d_gene: -
abundance: -
j_gene: TRBJ2-7
v_gene: TRBV10-2
CDR3nt: TGCGCCAGCAGTGACGGGGGCTCCTACGAGCAGTACTTC
CDR3aa: CASSDGGSYEQYF

d_gene: TRBD1
abundance: once
j_gene: TRBJ2-5
v_gene: TRBV6-5
CDR3nt: TGTGCCAGCAGTTACTCCTATAGGACAGGGACCCAGTACTTC
CDR3aa: CASSYSYRTGTQYF

d_gene: -
abundance: -
j_gene: TRBJ2-7
v_gene: TRBV4-3
CDR3nt: TGCGCCAGCAGCCAATACGGGGGAACCTACGAGCAGTACTTC
CDR3aa: CASSQYGGTYEQYF

d_gene: -
abundance: few
j_gene: TRBJ2-7
v_gene: TRBV11-2
CDR3nt: TGTGCCAGCAGTTCGGGGGGGACAGGGTACCACGAGCAGTACTTC
CDR3aa: CASSSGGTGYHEQYF

d_gene: -
abundance: -
j_gene: TRBJ1-1
v_gene: TRBV14
CDR3nt: TGTGCCAGCAGCCATATAAGGAGGGATCAAGCTTTCTTT
CDR3aa: CASSHIRRDQAFF

d_gene: -
abundance: -
j_gene: TRBJ2-7
v_gene: TRBV7-9
CDR3nt: TGTGCCAGCAGCTTAGAGGGGACATTGGTAGGGGAGCAGTACTTC
CDR3aa: CASSLEGTLVGEQYF

d_gene: TRBD1
abundance: -
j_gene: TRBJ2-5
v_gene: TRBV7-2
CDR3nt: TGTGCCAGCAGCCCCTCGACAGGGTCGGGGGAGACCCAGTACTTC
CDR3aa: CASSPSTGSGETQYF

d_gene: -
abundance: -
j_gene: TRBJ1-5
v_gene: TRBV18
CDR3nt: TGTGCCAGCTCACTGGGGGAGGATCAGCCCCAGCATTTT
CDR3aa: CASSLGEDQPQHF

d_gene: TRBD2
abundance: -
j_gene: TRBJ2-3
v_gene: TRBV10-3
CDR3nt: TGTGCCATCAGTGACCCGGGACTAACTAGCACAGATACGCAGTATTTT
CDR3aa: CAISDPGLTSTDTQYF

d_gene: -
abundance: once
j_gene: TRBJ2-5
v_gene: TRBV11-2
CDR3nt: TGTGCCAGCAGCTCAACCACAGGGTCCGCGGGGACCCAGTACTTC
CDR3aa: CASSSTTGSAGTQYF